The source of this T cell receptor beta chain is a study of tumor-infiltrating lymphocytes in primary liver carcinoma. Overall study results and limits: The study found only about 7-25% of top clones in all five tumor regions. Tumor samples exhibited a significantly greater top-250-clone fraction than blood samples (p = 0.039).

Synthesis of TCR beta cDNA was carried out from 500 ng total RNA with a constant-region primer. For TCR beta, libraries were produced by three nested multiplex PCR rounds using slightly modified ARM-PCR. With TRBV1-TRBV30 forward primers and a C-beta reverse primer, the first two PCR rounds were run for 10 to 11 cycles each. One entry per CDR3 protein results from TCRdb running MiXCR on the multiplex PCR reads. The table shows fewer than 200,000 distinct CDR3 sequences, with around four fifths occurring only once. Investigators took RNA and DNA out together from 20-30 mg of unsorted bulk tissue. Germline V gene lookup returns CDR1 SGHAT and CDR2 FQNNGV. The CDR3 extends over 13 amino acids. As concerns this clonotype: Its matching antigen is unknown. Relative to the germline gene, one junction end is altered; a read error may explain this.

This sequence joins TRBV11-2 and TRBJ1-2, with D tentatively TRBD1 (5 bases). Material: tumor tissue from primary liver carcinoma. The sequence was obtained from a man in his forties with primary liver carcinoma and hepatitis B virus infection. This CDR3 reads CVSSLDRGYGHTF. The CDR3 region has the DNA TGTGTCAGCAGCTTGGACCGGGGCTATGGCCACACCTTC. Full variable domain (remainder filled in from reference TRBV11-2 and TRBJ1-2): EAGVAQSPRYKIIEKRQSVAFWCNPISGHATLYWYQQILGQGPKLLIQFQNNGVVDDSQLPKDRFSAERLKGVDSTLKIQPAKLEDSAVYLCVSSLDRGYGHTFGSGTRLTVV.